The 18 T cell receptor beta chains in this list originate from one sample, sequenced in a study of T cells after yellow fever vaccination. Using its own MiXCR run on the 5' RACE reads, TCRdb lists one record per CDR3 protein. The sample lists 350,000 to 450,000 distinct CDR3 sequences; approximately 18% were seen once. The sample was PBMCs, taken before the yellow fever booster vaccination. These TCRs come from a man aged 18 to 30 who received the YFV17D yellow fever vaccine.

V usage is TRBV15 and J usage is TRBJ2-2; the D call may be TRBD1 or TRBD2 (5 bases each). Between the trimmed V and J ends, which lost 2 bases and 2 bases, there was a span of 12 bases. Germline V gene sequence: CDR1 LNHNV, CDR2 YYDKDF (reference sequence). CDR3 length: 16 amino acids. CDR3 in amino acids: CATSRSPGPNTGELFF. The CDR3 nucleotides read TGTGCCACCAGCAGATCCCCGGGACCTAACACCGGGGAGCTGTTTTTT.

The chain joins TRBV12-3 or TRBV12-4 to TRBJ2-3; 7 bases are shared with TRBD2. V was clipped by 7 bases and J by 2 bases; unmatched bases: 3. The CDR3 totals 13 residues. The CDR3 DNA sequence: TGTGCCAGCATGGCGGGGGTCACAGATACGCAGTATTTT. Amino acids: CASMAGVTDTQYF.

This rearrangement joins TRBV5-1 to TRBJ2-7, with D unresolved. The CDR3 spans 13 residues. V gave up 1 base and J gave up 7 bases, with 12 bases separating them. CDR1 and CDR2 from the germline V gene are SGHRS and YFSETQ. The CDR3 sequence is CASSLSTRSEQYF. The DNA of the CDR3 is TGCGCCAGCAGCTTGTCAACCCGGAGTGAGCAGTACTTC.

J is TRBJ2-4 and V is TRBV19, with D hard to call. Between the trimmed V and J ends, which lost 7 bases and 1 base, there was a span of 8 bases. There are 13 residues in the CDR3. CDR1 is LNHDA and CDR2 is SQIVND in the germline V gene (reference sequence). The CDR3: CASTPGAKNIQYF. The CDR3 DNA sequence: TGTGCCAGTACCCCCGGGGCCAAAAACATTCAGTACTTC.

CDR3 DNA: TGTGCCAGCAGCTTAGTCGTCTGGATCCCGACCTACGCCTACGAGCAGTACGTC. The encoded protein is CASSLVVWIPTYAYEQYV. The genes are TRBV7-9 and TRBJ2-7, with no clear D. Germline CDR1 reads SEHNR; CDR2 reads FQNEAQ (reference sequence). The CDR3 sequence is 18 residues long. V dropped 1 base and J dropped 2 bases, with 21 bases sitting between them.

This clonotype was counted only a few times. CDR3 sequence reads: CAISEAKAGQGAYDEQYF. The CDR3 region has the DNA TGTGCCATCAGTGAGGCGAAGGCAGGACAGGGGGCTTACGACGAGCAGTACTTC. The V gene is TRBV10-3, the J gene TRBJ2-7; 11 nucleotides match TRBD1. V shed 2 bases, J shed 5 bases, and the junction held 14 bases outside the gene matches. The germline V gene has CDR1 ENHRY and CDR2 SYGVKD. The CDR3 contains 18 residues.

This clonotype was seen a few times. The chain employs TRBV20-1 and TRBJ2-1; a possible D gene is TRBD2 (5 bases). V lost 3 bases, J lost 9 bases, and 21 bases lay in between. The CDR3 spans 15 residues. CDR1 is DFQATT, CDR2 SNEGSKA, per germline (reference sequence). CDR3 DNA sequence: TGCAGTGCTAGTGAGCTAGCAGAAAAACGGGGTGAGCAGTTCTTC. This gives the protein CSASELAEKRGEQFF.

J is TRBJ2-1 and V is TRBV4-2, with TRBD2 identical over 11 bases. V shed 5 bases, J shed 5 bases, and the junction held 8 bases outside the gene matches. The CDR3 contains 16 residues. Germline CDR1 is LGHNA and CDR2 is YNFKEQ. CDR3 residues: CASSARLAGIHNEQFF. CDR3 coding DNA: TGTGCCAGCAGCGCTCGACTAGCGGGGATCCACAATGAGCAGTTCTTC.

The genes are TRBV4-1 and TRBJ1-2; no firm D call. There are 14 residues in the CDR3. The germline V gene has CDR1 MGHRA and CDR2 YSYEKL. Trimming took 0 bases from V and 4 from J, leaving 9 bases between them. CDR3: CASSQEPGSYGYTF. DNA for the CDR3: TGCGCCAGCAGCCAAGAACCAGGTTCCTATGGCTACACCTTC.

This clonotype was observed a few times. The chain couples TRBV20-1 to TRBJ2-7; TRBD1 might be the D (5 bases). The CDR3 length is 14 residues. CDR1 DFQATT and CDR2 SNEGSKA come from the germline V gene (reference sequence). Trimming took off 1 base at V and 3 bases at J, with 13 bases between the two ends. This CDR3 is CSARVPTGSYEQYF. The DNA for the CDR3 is TGCAGTGCTAGAGTCCCTACAGGCAGCTACGAGCAGTACTTC.

This clonotype was counted a few times. CDR3 amino acids: CASSPINLNTEAFF. The CDR3 nucleotides read TGCGCCAGCAGCCCCATAAACCTGAACACTGAAGCTTTCTTT. This chain links TRBV4-1 with TRBJ1-1; no clear D gene. Germline loops: CDR1 MGHRA, CDR2 YSYEKL. The CDR3 spans 14 residues. Between the trimmed V and J ends, which lost 4 bases and 0 bases, there was a span of 9 bases.

V and J are TRBV7-2 and TRBJ1-2; no definite D call. The germline V and J ends were trimmed by 2 bases and 10 bases, with 14 bases remaining between them. In germline, CDR1 is SGHTA, CDR2 FQGNSA. This CDR3 spans 13 amino acids. The DNA of the CDR3 is TGTGCCAGCAGCTTACCATCAAGATCCCCCTACACCTTC. Translation gives CASSLPSRSPYTF.

The rearrangement uses TRBV4-3 and TRBJ2-3; 7 bases fit TRBD1. CDR1 is LGHNA, CDR2 YSLEER, per germline. Unmatched junction bases numbered 2, after V lost 1 base and J lost 1 base. This CDR3 is built from 15 residues. The CDR3 coding sequence is TGCGCCAGCAGCCAAGCCACAGGGGGCACAGATACGCAGTATTTT. Its translation is CASSQATGGTDTQYF.

This clonotype was found many times. The chain recombines TRBV20-1 with TRBJ2-4, with 8 bases matching TRBD1. V lost 6 bases and J lost 0; bases outside the gene matches: 4. The CDR3 is 14 residues long. In germline, CDR1 is DFQATT, CDR2 SNEGSKA (reference sequence). The CDR3 is CSALDRVAKNIQYF. The CDR3 DNA follows: TGCAGTGCCCTGGACAGGGTAGCCAAAAACATTCAGTACTTC.

This clonotype has only a few counts. This chain connects TRBV5-5 to TRBJ1-2, with TRBD1 as a possible D gene (6 bases). Deletions cut 6 bases from V and 4 bases from J, with 13 bases between. The CDR3 totals 13 residues. The germline V gene encodes CDR1 SGHKS and CDR2 YYEKEE (reference sequence). The DNA of the CDR3 is TGTGCCAGCACCTACAGGGTGCCCTATGGCTACACCTTC. This encodes CASTYRVPYGYTF.

The genes are TRBV6-2 or TRBV6-3 and TRBJ1-1, with 9 positions matching TRBD1. There are 13 residues in the CDR3. V lost 11 bases to trimming and J lost 9 bases; unmatched junction nucleotides: 13. Germline CDR1 and CDR2: MNHEY and SVGEGT. DNA for the CDR3: TGTGCCCTAAGACGCCGGGACAGGGACAAAGCTTTCTTT. It translates to CALRRRDRDKAFF.

The table lists this clonotype with a few counts. The chain employs TRBV4-3 and TRBJ2-7; 7 bases agree with TRBD1. Per the germline V gene, CDR1 is LGHNA and CDR2 is YSLEER. V lost 0 bases, J lost 2 bases, and 10 bases stayed unmatched. This CDR3 comprises 17 residues. The CDR3 region is CASSQDLVGDSTYEQYF. In DNA, the CDR3 is TGCGCCAGCAGCCAAGATCTGGTTGGGGACAGCACCTACGAGCAGTACTTC.

This clonotype was picked up a small number of times. V gene TRBV24-1 combines with J gene TRBJ1-5, with D perhaps TRBD1 (6 bases). The germline V and J ends were trimmed by 3 bases and 2 bases, with 16 bases remaining between them. CDR3 length: 17 residues. CDR1 and CDR2 from the germline V gene are KGHDR and SFDVKD. The DNA for the CDR3 is TGTGCCACCAGTGATAGACTACAGGGTGAGGGCAATCAGCCCCAGCATTTT. Its translation: CATSDRLQGEGNQPQHF.